This passage covers 24 T cell receptor beta chains from one sample sequenced in a study of T cell responses to AZD1222 COVID-19 vaccine. Sequencing used immunoSEQ multiplex PCR; TCRdb keeps in-frame clones, though not all of them. This table has roughly 160,000 clones, 87% appearing once. This specimen consisted of peripheral blood, obtained 28 days after the second AZD1222 dose. The receptors stem from an adult who received the AZD1222 COVID-19 vaccine.

V usage is TRBV5-1 and J usage is TRBJ2-3; 10 positions match TRBD2. The germline CDR1 and CDR2 sequences are SGHRS and YFSETQ. The CDR3 runs to 16 residues. J lost 0 bases, V lost 4 bases, and 5 bases had no gene match. CDR3 sequence reads: CASSGMGLASTDTQYF. As DNA, the CDR3 is TGCGCCAGCAGCGGGATGGGACTAGCGAGCACAGATACGCAGTATTTT.

This rearrangement joins TRBV4-1 to TRBJ2-7; unclear D gene. This CDR3 comprises 14 residues. CDR1 MGHRA and CDR2 YSYEKL come from the germline V gene. V was shortened by 0 bases and J by 0 bases, with 6 bases between the two germline ends. The chain's CDR3 is CASSQETSSYEQYF. DNA for the CDR3: TGCGCCAGCAGCCAAGAAACAAGCTCCTACGAGCAGTACTTC.

Notes on this clone: The sample contains more than one DNA sequence encoding this CDR3. The gene calls are TRBV9 and TRBJ2-1; 9 bases align to TRBD2. The CDR3 covers 15 residues. V was pared by 2 bases and J by 2 bases, with 2 bases of the junction left unmatched. Germline-derived CDR1 and CDR2 are SGDLS and YYNGEE. The CDR3 DNA sequence: TGTGCCAGCAGCGTGGGCGGGGGGGCCTACAATGAGCAGTTCTTC. As protein: CASSVGGGAYNEQFF.

The J gene is TRBJ2-7, the V gene TRBV6-5, with D possibly being TRBD1 or TRBD2 (5 bases each). The CDR3 runs to 16 residues. CDR1 and CDR2 from the germline V gene are MNHEY and SVGAGI. Trimming stripped 0 bases from V and 2 bases from J, with 14 bases between. The CDR3 DNA reads TGTGCCAGCAGTTACTCGATTGGGGGAGCGCCCTACGAGCAGTACTTC. The encoded protein is CASSYSIGGAPYEQYF.

The CDR3: CASSTGRLRDSYEQYF. The DNA for the CDR3 is TGTGCCAGCAGTACGGGTCGTCTACGGGATTCGTACGAGCAGTACTTC. The V and J genes are TRBV6-2 or TRBV6-3 and TRBJ2-7; maybe TRBD2 (5 bases). Germline V gene sequence: CDR1 MNHEY, CDR2 SVGEGT. CDR3 length equals 16 residues. Between the trimmed V and J ends, which lost 5 bases and 4 bases, there was a span of 21 bases.

By frequency in the sample, this clone is medium-sized. The chain combines TRBV5-6 with TRBJ1-2; 7 bases line up with TRBD1. V was clipped by 2 bases and J by 6 bases; unmatched bases: 10. This CDR3 spans 15 amino acids. The V gene's germline CDR1 is SGHDT and CDR2 YYEEEE. The CDR3 DNA reads TGTGCCAGCAGCTTACAACCGGGACAGATTGATGGCTACACCTTC. This gives the protein CASSLQPGQIDGYTF.

This rearrangement joins TRBV3-1 (or the pseudogene TRBV3-2) to TRBJ2-7, with TRBD2 identical over 10 bases. The junction had 10 bases not matched to a gene; V was cut back by 1 base and J by 7 bases. This CDR3 comprises 16 residues. Germline lookup yields CDR1 LGHDT and CDR2 YNNKEL (reference sequence). The CDR3 here is CASSQGELAGLKEQYF. As DNA, the CDR3 is TGTGCCAGCAGCCAAGGAGAACTAGCGGGGCTTAAGGAGCAGTACTTC.

The chain recombines TRBV11-2 with TRBJ1-6; maybe TRBD1 (6 bases). Germline CDR1 SGHAT, CDR2 FQNNGV. Trimming left V 6 bases short and J 7 bases short, with 22 bases between. This CDR3 spans 17 amino acids. In DNA form, the CDR3 reads TGTGCCAGCAGAAGAAGCGGGGGGCCTATCGGGAATTCACCCCTCCACTTT. Protein: CASRRSGGPIGNSPLHF.

The genes are TRBV18 and TRBJ2-2; 9 nucleotides agree with TRBD1. Germline V gives CDR1 KGHSH, CDR2 LQKENI. V shed 1 base and J 7 bases; nucleotides not matched to a gene: 4. The CDR3 consists of 15 residues. CDR3 region: CASSPRTGESGELFF. DNA of the CDR3: TGTGCCAGCTCACCACGGACAGGGGAAAGCGGGGAGCTGTTTTTT.

This chain joins TRBV6-5 and TRBJ1-2; no definite D call. This CDR3 contains 11 residues. Germline CDR1 is MNHEY and CDR2 is SVGAGI. V was pared by 2 bases and J by 7 bases, with 5 bases between. CDR3 sequence reads: CASSYGSGYTF. DNA for the CDR3: TGTGCCAGCAGTTACGGCAGTGGCTACACCTTC.

This clone was seen more than once but under ten times. V gene TRBV5-1 combines with J gene TRBJ1-2, with D possibly TRBD1 on 6 matching bases. Per the germline V gene, CDR1 is SGHRS and CDR2 is YFSETQ. The CDR3 extends over 15 amino acids. Deletions cut 4 bases from V and 3 bases from J, with 16 bases between. The CDR3 protein is CASSPLTGLDYGYTF. The CDR3 DNA reads as TGCGCCAGCAGCCCGCTTACAGGGCTGGACTATGGCTACACCTTC.

V is TRBV25-1 and J is TRBJ1-2, with a tentative D call TRBD1 (6 bases). This CDR3 region has 11 residues. The ends were cut back, 10 bases at V and 6 bases at J, with 12 bases in the middle. The germline V gene has CDR1 MGHDK and CDR2 SYGVNS. For the CDR3, the DNA is TGTGCCACCACAGGGCAGGATGGCTACACCTTC. Protein product: CATTGQDGYTF.

The V and J genes are TRBV18 and TRBJ1-4, with 8 bases matching TRBD1. CDR3 length equals 15 residues. CDR1 and CDR2 from the germline V gene are KGHSH and LQKENI. V dropped 1 base and J dropped 8; count of bases not matched to a gene: 6. CDR3 residues: CASSPLGQGQEKLFF. CDR3 DNA sequence: TGTGCCAGCTCACCACTTGGACAGGGCCAGGAAAAACTGTTTTTT.

CDR3 residues: CASSPDRGSYEQYF. The CDR3 DNA reads TGCGCCAGCAGCCCGGACCGAGGCTCCTACGAGCAGTACTTC. The genes are TRBV5-1 and TRBJ2-7, with unresolved D. V lost 4 bases, J lost 0 bases, and 11 bases lay in between. The germline V gene encodes CDR1 SGHRS and CDR2 YFSETQ. The CDR3 runs to 14 residues.

This chain joins TRBV13 and TRBJ2-3; D possibly corresponds to TRBD2 (7 bases). The CDR3 sequence is 15 residues long. V was clipped by 4 bases and J by 4 bases, with 15 bases between them. Germline V gives CDR1 PRHDT, CDR2 FYEKMQ (reference sequence). CDR3 loop: CASSSRGGVADTQYF. CDR3 nucleotides: TGTGCCAGCAGCTCAAGGGGGGGAGTAGCAGATACGCAGTATTTT.

V gene TRBV3-1 (or the pseudogene TRBV3-2) combines with J gene TRBJ2-1, with D hard to call. Trimming pared 3 bases from V and 4 bases from J, leaving 10 bases between. The CDR3 has 14 amino acids. The V gene's germline CDR1 is LGHDT and CDR2 YNNKEL (reference sequence). This CDR3 reads CASSHRAAYNEQFF. Here the CDR3 DNA reads TGTGCCAGCAGCCATCGGGCCGCGTACAATGAGCAGTTCTTC.

This chain joins TRBV7-9 and TRBJ1-2, with 10 bases lining up with TRBD1. V gave up 5 bases and J gave up 3 bases; unmatched junction bases: 9. Germline V gives CDR1 SEHNR, CDR2 FQNEAQ (reference sequence). The CDR3 has 16 amino acids. The CDR3 loop is CASSPRRQGAHYGYTF. The CDR3 DNA reads as TGTGCCAGCAGCCCAAGGCGACAGGGGGCTCACTATGGCTACACCTTC. Combining the CDR3 with reference TRBV7-9 and TRBJ1-2 gives the whole variable domain DTGVSQNPRHKITKRGQNVTFRCDPISEHNRLYWYRQTLGQGPEFLTYFQNEAQLEKSRLLSDRFSAERPKGSFSTLEIQRTEQGDSAMYLCASSPRRQGAHYGYTFGSGTRLTVV.

The chain uses TRBV6-5 and TRBJ2-1; TRBD2 matches at 7 bases. There are 12 residues in the CDR3. Trimming took 7 bases from V and 6 from J; bases not matched to a gene: 3. Germline CDR1 reads MNHEY; CDR2 reads SVGAGI. The CDR3 region is CASTREGNEQFF. CDR3 coding DNA: TGTGCCAGCACGAGGGAGGGCAATGAGCAGTTCTTC.

The sample holds one count of this clone. This chain links TRBV20-1 with TRBJ1-2, with unresolved D. With 3 bases removed from V and 5 bases from J, the gap between germline ends came to 7 bases. Germline V gene data show CDR1 as DFQATT and CDR2 as SNEGSKA (reference sequence). CDR3 length: 11 amino acids. CDR3 sequence: CSARYGYGYTF. The CDR3 region has the DNA TGCAGTGCTAGGTACGGATATGGCTACACCTTC.

This chain connects TRBV6-5 to TRBJ2-2; D gene unclear. With 0 bases removed from V and 6 bases from J, the gap between germline ends came to 8 bases. CDR3 length: 14 residues. Germline loops: CDR1 MNHEY, CDR2 SVGAGI. The CDR3 DNA sequence: TGTGCCAGCAGTTACTCATCAGAGCCCGGGGAGCTGTTTTTT. This gives the protein CASSYSSEPGELFF.

V and J are TRBV7-8 and TRBJ1-6, with D tentatively TRBD1 (5 bases). The V end lost 7 bases, the J end lost 9 bases, and 13 bases lay between the germline ends. CDR1 and CDR2 (germline): SGHVS, FQNEAQ. This CDR3 comprises 13 residues. The CDR3 loop is CASTGGVRSPLHF. The CDR3 DNA reads TGTGCCAGCACTGGGGGGGTACGTTCACCCCTCCACTTT. Full variable domain (rest looked up from reference TRBV7-8 and TRBJ1-6): GAGVSQSPRYKVAKRGQDVALRCDPISGHVSLFWYQQALGQGPEFLTYFQNEAQLDKSGLPSDRFFAERPEGSVSTLKIQRTQQEDSAVYLCASTGGVRSPLHFGNGTRLTVT.

The chain is built from TRBV4-1 and TRBJ2-7; a possible D gene is TRBD2 (7 bases). CDR1 is MGHRA, CDR2 YSYEKL, per germline. The V end was cut by 1 base, the J end by 2 bases, with 12 bases between. The CDR3 is made up of 15 amino acids. The CDR3 sequence is CASSQVAGAAYEQYF. As DNA, the CDR3 is TGCGCCAGCAGCCAAGTCGCGGGGGCCGCCTACGAGCAGTACTTC.

V usage is TRBV29-1 and J usage is TRBJ1-1, with a possible D match to TRBD1 (5 bases). The V gene's germline CDR1 is SQVTM and CDR2 ANQGSEA. V was cut by 7 bases and J by 4 bases, with 13 bases left in between. The CDR3 loop spans 12 amino acids. The CDR3 protein is CSGTPGGTEAFF. The CDR3 nucleotides are TGCAGCGGTACCCCGGGGGGCACTGAAGCTTTCTTT.

The chain couples TRBV5-5 to TRBJ2-7; possible D gene TRBD2, 5 bases. The CDR3 length is 12 residues. Germline V gene data show CDR1 as SGHKS and CDR2 as YYEKEE (reference sequence). The V and J ends lost 6 bases and 2 bases respectively, with 9 bases between them. CDR3 residues: CASMAGAYEQYF. CDR3 coding DNA: TGTGCCAGCATGGCCGGGGCCTACGAGCAGTACTTC.